Listed here are 9 T cell receptor beta chains from one sample, sequenced in a study of PD-1 blockade in classical Hodgkin lymphoma (dated by TCRdb to 2018 to 2021). The sample's time point, from its label and the paper: cycle 2 day 1 (C2D1) of nivolumab. All trial patients had relapsed after autologous stem cell transplantation, with cohorts A, B and C differing in prior brentuximab vedotin exposure. The library was produced with the immunoSEQ multiplex PCR assay. This is the immuneACCESS table as TCRdb keeps it, with only in-frame sequences that have V and J called. A part of the clones is gone; compared with another copy, unresolved V genes explain less than half, and the rest is unexplained. This sample holds 75,000 to 100,000 clones; 80% to 90% were observed only once. 16% of the sample rests with the top ten. Sequenced here: peripheral blood mononuclear cells (PBMCs), sampled before the second cycle of nivolumab. These receptors all stem from a human donor with classical Hodgkin lymphoma.

The V and J genes are TRBV2 and TRBJ2-5; 7 bases line up with TRBD1. J was trimmed by 1 base and V by 11 bases; bases with no gene match: 1. Germline CDR1 reads SNHLY; CDR2 reads FYNNEI. There are 11 residues in the CDR3. CDR3 nucleotides: TGTGCCGGGGACAGCCAAGAGACCCAGTACTTC. It yields the protein CAGDSQETQYF.

The rearrangement uses TRBV21-1 and TRBJ2-1; no DNA check was done on the table's D call, TRBD2. TRBV21-1 is labeled a pseudogene. The CDR3 has 20 amino acids. The CDR3 region has the DNA TGTGCCAGCAGCAAAGCGGATGACAGCGGGTATGGCTCTCGTTACAATGAGCAGTTCTTC. Translated: CASSKADDSGYGSRYNEQFF.

V usage is TRBV4-1 and J usage is TRBJ2-3; unclear D gene. V gave up 1 base and J gave up 5 bases, with 13 bases separating them. The CDR3 length is 15 residues. Per the germline V gene, CDR1 is MGHRA and CDR2 is YSYEKL. CDR3 loop: CASSQVSASGDTQYF. Here the CDR3 DNA reads TGCGCCAGCAGCCAAGTAAGCGCTTCTGGAGATACGCAGTATTTT.

The V call is TRBV30, the J call TRBJ1-6; 7 nucleotides agree with TRBD1. The V and J ends lost 3 bases and 8 bases, in that order; junction bases with no gene match: 13. The CDR3 spans 16 residues. CDR1 is GTSNPN and CDR2 is SVGIG in the germline V gene (reference sequence). The DNA of the CDR3 is TGTGCCTGGAGAGCACCAGGGGGTCCCGGTTATTCACCCCTCCACTTT. Residues: CAWRAPGGPGYSPLHF.

The chain joins TRBV4-3 to TRBJ2-1; 9 bases are a match to TRBD2. The CDR3 is 17 amino acids. The V gene end was trimmed by 1 base and the J gene end by 0 bases; junction bases not matched to a gene: 4. Germline V lookup: CDR1 LGHNA, CDR2 YSLEER. CDR3 loop: CASSQAVAGVSYNEQFF. For the CDR3, the DNA is TGCGCCAGCAGCCAAGCTGTAGCGGGAGTCTCCTACAATGAGCAGTTCTTC.

J is TRBJ1-1 and V is TRBV5-4; no clear D. The V end was cut by 0 bases, the J end by 0 bases, with 9 bases between. The germline V gene has CDR1 SGHNT and CDR2 YYREEE (reference sequence). The CDR3 loop spans 15 amino acids. Here the CDR3 reads CASSLEAVMNTEAFF. The CDR3 DNA sequence: TGTGCCAGCAGCTTGGAGGCGGTAATGAACACTGAAGCTTTCTTT.

The chain joins TRBV19 to TRBJ1-4; D remains unclear. Germline loops: CDR1 LNHDA, CDR2 SQIVND (reference sequence). V was trimmed by 5 bases and J by 8 bases, leaving 12 bases between them. The CDR3 contains 13 residues. The CDR3, as DNA: TGTGCCAGTAGTTTATTCGGAGGAGAAAAACTGTTTTTT. Its translation: CASSLFGGEKLFF.

V and J are TRBV11-2 and TRBJ2-5; 8 bases agree with TRBD1. The V gene end was trimmed by 1 base and the J gene end by 4 bases; junction bases not matched to a gene: 5. Germline V CDR1 and CDR2: SGHAT, FQNNGV. The CDR3 has 15 amino acids. CDR3 loop: CASSLGTGFRETQYF. The CDR3 DNA sequence: TGTGCCAGCAGCTTAGGGACAGGGTTTCGAGAGACCCAGTACTTC.

In its sample, this clone was seen a few times. The V call is TRBV7-7, the J call TRBJ2-2, with 11 positions matching TRBD2. The junction had 1 base not matched to a gene; V was cut back by 3 bases and J by 7 bases. The germline gives CDR1 SSHAT, CDR2 FNYEAQ (reference sequence). The CDR3 is 14 residues long. CDR3 region: CASSLGLADGELFF. CDR3 coding DNA: TGTGCCAGCAGCTTGGGACTAGCGGACGGGGAGCTGTTTTTT.